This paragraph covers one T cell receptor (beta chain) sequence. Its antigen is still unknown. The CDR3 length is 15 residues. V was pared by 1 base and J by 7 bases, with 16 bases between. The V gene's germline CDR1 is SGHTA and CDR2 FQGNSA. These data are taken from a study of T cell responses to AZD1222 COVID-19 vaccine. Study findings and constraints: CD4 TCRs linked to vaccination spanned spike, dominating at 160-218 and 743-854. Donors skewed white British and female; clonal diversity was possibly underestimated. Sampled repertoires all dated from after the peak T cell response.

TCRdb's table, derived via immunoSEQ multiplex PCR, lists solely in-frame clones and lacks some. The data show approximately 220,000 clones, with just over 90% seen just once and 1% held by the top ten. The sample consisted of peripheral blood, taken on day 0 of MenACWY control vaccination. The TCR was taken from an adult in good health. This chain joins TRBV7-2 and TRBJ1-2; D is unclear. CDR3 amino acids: CASSLDTIYTIGYTF. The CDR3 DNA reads TGTGCCAGCAGCTTAGATACTATATACACCATTGGCTACACCTTC.